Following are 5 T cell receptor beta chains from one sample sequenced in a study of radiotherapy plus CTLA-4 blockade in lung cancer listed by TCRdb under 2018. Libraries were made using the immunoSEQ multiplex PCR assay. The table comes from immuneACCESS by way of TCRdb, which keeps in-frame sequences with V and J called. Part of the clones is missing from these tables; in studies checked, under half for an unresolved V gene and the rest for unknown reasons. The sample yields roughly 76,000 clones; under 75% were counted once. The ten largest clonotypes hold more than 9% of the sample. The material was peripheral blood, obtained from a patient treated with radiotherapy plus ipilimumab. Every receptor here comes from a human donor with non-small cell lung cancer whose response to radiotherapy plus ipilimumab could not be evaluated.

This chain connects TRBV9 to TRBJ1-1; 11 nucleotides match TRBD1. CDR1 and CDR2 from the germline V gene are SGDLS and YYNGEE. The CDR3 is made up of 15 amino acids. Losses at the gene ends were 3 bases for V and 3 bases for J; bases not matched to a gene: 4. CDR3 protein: CASSGLGQGDTEAFF. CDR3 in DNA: TGTGCCAGCAGCGGGTTGGGACAGGGGGACACTGAAGCTTTCTTT.

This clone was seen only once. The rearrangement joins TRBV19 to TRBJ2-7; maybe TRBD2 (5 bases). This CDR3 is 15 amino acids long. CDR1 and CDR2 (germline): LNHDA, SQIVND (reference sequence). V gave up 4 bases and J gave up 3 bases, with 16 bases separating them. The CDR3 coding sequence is TGTGCCAGTAGTAGTGTGGGAGCGTCCTTCTACGAGCAGTACTTC. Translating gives CASSSVGASFYEQYF.

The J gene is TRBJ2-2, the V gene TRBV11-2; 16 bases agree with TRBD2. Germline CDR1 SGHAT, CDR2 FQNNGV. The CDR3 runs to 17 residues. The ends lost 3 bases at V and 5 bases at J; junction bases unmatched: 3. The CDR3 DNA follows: TGTGCCAGCAGCTTGGGACTAGCGGGAGGGCGAACCGGGGAGCTGTTTTTT. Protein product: CASSLGLAGGRTGELFF.

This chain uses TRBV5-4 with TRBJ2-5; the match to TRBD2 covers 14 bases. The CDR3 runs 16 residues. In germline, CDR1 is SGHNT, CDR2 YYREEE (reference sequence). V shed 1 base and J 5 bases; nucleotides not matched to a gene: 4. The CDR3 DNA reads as TGTGCCAGCAGCTTGAGACTAGCGGGGGGGCCGGAGACCCAGTACTTC. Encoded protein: CASSLRLAGGPETQYF.

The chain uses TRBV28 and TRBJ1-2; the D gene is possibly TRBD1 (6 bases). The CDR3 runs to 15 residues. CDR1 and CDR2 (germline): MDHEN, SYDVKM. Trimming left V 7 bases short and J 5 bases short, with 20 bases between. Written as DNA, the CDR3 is TGTGCCAGCACCCCGGGCAGGGGAGGGTCTTATGGCTACACCTTC. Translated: CASTPGRGGSYGYTF.